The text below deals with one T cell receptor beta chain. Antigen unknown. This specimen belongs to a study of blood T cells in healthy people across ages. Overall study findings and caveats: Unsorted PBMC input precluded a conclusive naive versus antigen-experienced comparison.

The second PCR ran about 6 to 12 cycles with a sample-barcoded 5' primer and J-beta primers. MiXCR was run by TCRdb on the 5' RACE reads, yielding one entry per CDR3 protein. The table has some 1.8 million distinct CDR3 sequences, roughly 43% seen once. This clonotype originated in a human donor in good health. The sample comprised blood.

The CDR3 spells CASSFLGSTVNTEAFF. The DNA of the CDR3 is TGTGCCAGCAGCTTCCTGGGCAGTACAGTGAACACTGAAGCTTTCTTT. The chain has TRBV7-2 and TRBJ1-1; D remains ambiguous. Germline V gene lookup returns CDR1 SGHTA and CDR2 FQGNSA. CDR3 length: 16 residues. Trimming stripped 3 bases from V and 0 bases from J, with 14 bases between.